The rows below give T cell receptor beta chains drawn from one sample of a study of T cells after yellow fever vaccination. TCRdb processed the 5' RACE reads anew with MiXCR; each CDR3 protein has one entry. The repertoire has about 240,000 distinct CDR3 sequences, over 3% of them found once; the top ten carry around 19%. Material: PBMCs, obtained 15 days after the yellow fever booster vaccination. These receptors were obtained from a man younger than 30 who received the YFV17D yellow fever vaccine. Each CDR3 is given with its conserved first and last residue. D genes are given only for firm matches. Only part of the rows carry a size: once, few, many, or a class if the clone is expanded.

v_gene: TRBV20-1
d_gene: TRBD2
j_gene: TRBJ2-2
abundance: many
CDR3aa: CSATRPGGGELFF
CDR3nt: TGCAGTGCCACTCGGCCGGGGGGCGGGGAGCTGTTTTTT

v_gene: TRBV28
d_gene: .
j_gene: TRBJ1-1
abundance: many
CDR3aa: CASSLSSGSEAFF
CDR3nt: TGTGCCAGCAGTTTATCTAGCGGGTCTGAAGCTTTCTTT

v_gene: TRBV12-3/TRBV12-4
d_gene: .
j_gene: TRBJ1-3
abundance: many
CDR3aa: CASSLSRTIYF
CDR3nt: TGTGCCAGCAGTTTAAGTCGCACCATATATTTT

v_gene: TRBV5-1
d_gene: TRBD2
j_gene: TRBJ2-1
abundance: many
CDR3aa: CASSFGRGAYNEQFF
CDR3nt: TGCGCCAGCAGCTTTGGGCGGGGGGCCTACAATGAGCAGTTCTTC

v_gene: TRBV28
d_gene: .
j_gene: TRBJ1-2
abundance: many
CDR3aa: CASSLRDKRGYTF
CDR3nt: TGTGCCAGCAGCCTCCGGGACAAACGAGGCTACACCTTC

v_gene: TRBV2
d_gene: TRBD1
j_gene: TRBJ1-5
abundance: many
CDR3aa: CASSDGTGFSQPQHF
CDR3nt: TGTGCCAGCAGTGACGGGACAGGGTTCAGTCAGCCCCAGCATTTT

v_gene: TRBV6-2/TRBV6-3
d_gene: TRBD2
j_gene: TRBJ2-7
abundance: many
CDR3aa: CASKSGGAYEQYF
CDR3nt: TGTGCCAGCAAGAGCGGGGGGGCCTACGAGCAGTACTTC

v_gene: TRBV13
d_gene: .
j_gene: TRBJ2-7
abundance: many
CDR3aa: CASSSAGRGNYEQYF
CDR3nt: TGTGCCAGCAGCTCAGCAGGGAGAGGGAATTACGAGCAGTACTTC

v_gene: TRBV5-5
d_gene: .
j_gene: TRBJ1-5
abundance: many
CDR3aa: CASSLGRGNQPQHF
CDR3nt: TGTGCCAGCAGCTTGGGGAGAGGCAATCAGCCCCAGCATTTT

v_gene: TRBV29-1
d_gene: TRBD1
j_gene: TRBJ1-1
abundance: many
CDR3aa: CSVEERQGEWNTEAFF
CDR3nt: TGCAGCGTTGAAGAAAGACAGGGGGAGTGGAACACTGAAGCTTTCTTT

v_gene: TRBV5-1
d_gene: .
j_gene: TRBJ2-7
abundance: many
CDR3aa: CASSLEEGLPYEQYF
CDR3nt: TGCGCCAGCAGCTTGGAGGAGGGCCTCCCCTACGAGCAGTACTTC

v_gene: TRBV20-1
d_gene: .
j_gene: TRBJ2-5
abundance: many
CDR3aa: CSAYGNTGTQYF
CDR3nt: TGCAGTGCCTATGGGAACACCGGGACCCAGTACTTC

v_gene: TRBV20-1
d_gene: TRBD2
j_gene: TRBJ2-7
abundance: many
CDR3aa: CSARLAGGVEQYF
CDR3nt: TGCAGTGCCCGACTAGCGGGGGGCGTCGAGCAGTACTTC

v_gene: TRBV24-1
d_gene: TRBD1
j_gene: TRBJ1-5
abundance: many
CDR3aa: CATSDVGTGVNQPQHF
CDR3nt: TGTGCCACCAGTGATGTCGGGACAGGGGTCAATCAGCCCCAGCATTTT

v_gene: TRBV4-1
d_gene: .
j_gene: TRBJ2-3
abundance: many
CDR3aa: CASSQLEHSTDTQYF
CDR3nt: TGCGCCAGCAGCCAATTAGAGCATAGCACAGATACGCAGTATTTT

v_gene: TRBV6-5
d_gene: .
j_gene: TRBJ1-2
abundance: many
CDR3aa: CASSYSDVDRSYGYTF
CDR3nt: TGTGCCAGCAGTTACTCCGACGTGGACCGCAGTTATGGCTACACCTTC

v_gene: TRBV4-2
d_gene: .
j_gene: TRBJ1-1
abundance: many
CDR3aa: CASSQDRGRTEAFF
CDR3nt: TGTGCCAGCAGCCAAGATAGAGGGCGCACTGAAGCTTTCTTT

v_gene: TRBV6-5
d_gene: .
j_gene: TRBJ2-1
abundance: many
CDR3aa: CASSSGLSAGEQFF
CDR3nt: TGTGCCAGCAGTTCGGGGCTCTCAGCGGGTGAGCAGTTCTTC

v_gene: TRBV29-1
d_gene: TRBD1
j_gene: TRBJ1-1
abundance: .
CDR3aa: CSVGRQGITEAFF
CDR3nt: TGCAGCGTTGGTAGACAGGGAATAACTGAAGCTTTCTTT

v_gene: TRBV27
d_gene: TRBD1
j_gene: TRBJ2-7
abundance: many
CDR3aa: CASSTGTGLYEQYF
CDR3nt: TGTGCCAGCAGCACCGGGACAGGGCTCTACGAGCAGTACTTC

v_gene: TRBV3-1
d_gene: TRBD1
j_gene: TRBJ1-2
abundance: many
CDR3aa: CASSQRDRGYGYTF
CDR3nt: TGTGCCAGCAGCCAAAGGGACAGGGGCTATGGCTACACCTTC

v_gene: TRBV10-3
d_gene: .
j_gene: TRBJ1-5
abundance: many
CDR3aa: CAISESWGADQPQHF
CDR3nt: TGTGCCATCAGTGAGTCGTGGGGGGCCGATCAGCCCCAGCATTTT

v_gene: TRBV5-1
d_gene: .
j_gene: TRBJ1-1
abundance: many
CDR3aa: CASSPGGREAFF
CDR3nt: TGCGCCAGCAGCCCAGGAGGGAGGGAAGCTTTCTTT

v_gene: TRBV4-3
d_gene: .
j_gene: TRBJ1-1
abundance: many
CDR3aa: CASSPRVRNTEAFF
CDR3nt: TGCGCCAGCTCGCCCAGGGTAAGGAACACTGAAGCTTTCTTT

v_gene: TRBV10-1
d_gene: .
j_gene: TRBJ2-1
abundance: many
CDR3aa: CASQGYLGGEQFF
CDR3nt: TGCGCCAGCCAGGGATACTTAGGCGGTGAGCAGTTCTTC

v_gene: TRBV5-1
d_gene: .
j_gene: TRBJ2-1
abundance: .
CDR3aa: CASSLGVSSNEQFF
CDR3nt: TGCGCCAGCAGCTTAGGGGTCAGTTCCAATGAGCAGTTCTTC

v_gene: TRBV4-3
d_gene: .
j_gene: TRBJ1-2
abundance: .
CDR3aa: CASSQWGLYAGEEWIGYTF
CDR3nt: TGCGCCAGCAGCCAATGGGGTCTATACGCGGGAGAGGAGTGGATCGGCTACACCTTC

v_gene: TRBV4-3
d_gene: TRBD1
j_gene: TRBJ2-2
abundance: many
CDR3aa: CASSQGFRGLDTGELFF
CDR3nt: TGCGCCAGCAGCCAAGGGTTCAGGGGGCTCGACACCGGGGAGCTGTTTTTT

v_gene: TRBV20-1
d_gene: .
j_gene: TRBJ1-2
abundance: many
CDR3aa: CSAGTDLYGYTF
CDR3nt: TGCAGTGCGGGGACGGACCTCTATGGCTACACCTTC

v_gene: TRBV19
d_gene: .
j_gene: TRBJ2-2
abundance: many
CDR3aa: CASSIGGDGLTGELFF
CDR3nt: TGTGCCAGTAGTATCGGCGGGGACGGTCTCACCGGGGAGCTGTTTTTT

v_gene: TRBV7-9
d_gene: TRBD1
j_gene: TRBJ1-2
abundance: many
CDR3aa: CASSFFKTGNYGYTF
CDR3nt: TGTGCCAGCAGCTTCTTCAAGACAGGGAACTATGGCTACACCTTC

v_gene: TRBV4-3
d_gene: .
j_gene: TRBJ2-5
abundance: many
CDR3aa: CASSQETGAGTQYF
CDR3nt: TGCGCCAGCAGCCAAGAAACGGGGGCCGGGACCCAGTACTTC

v_gene: TRBV5-1
d_gene: TRBD1
j_gene: TRBJ1-5
abundance: many
CDR3aa: CASSLEGGTGGLPQHF
CDR3nt: TGCGCCAGCAGCCTTGAGGGGGGGACAGGGGGCTTGCCCCAGCATTTT

v_gene: TRBV14
d_gene: TRBD2
j_gene: TRBJ2-3
abundance: many
CDR3aa: CASSQDQLAGGSTDTQYF
CDR3nt: TGTGCCAGCAGCCAAGACCAACTAGCGGGGGGTAGCACAGATACGCAGTATTTT

v_gene: TRBV5-4
d_gene: .
j_gene: TRBJ2-1
abundance: many
CDR3aa: CASSLFGGPFNNEQFF
CDR3nt: TGTGCCAGCAGCTTGTTCGGGGGGCCCTTTAACAATGAGCAGTTCTTC

v_gene: TRBV20-1
d_gene: .
j_gene: TRBJ1-1
abundance: many
CDR3aa: CSARDPGGRYEAFF
CDR3nt: TGCAGTGCTAGAGATCCGGGGGGCAGGTATGAAGCTTTCTTT

v_gene: TRBV12-3/TRBV12-4
d_gene: .
j_gene: TRBJ2-5
abundance: many
CDR3aa: CASSQQGGEETQYF
CDR3nt: TGTGCCAGCAGCCAACAGGGGGGGGAAGAGACCCAGTACTTC

v_gene: TRBV28
d_gene: .
j_gene: TRBJ1-1
abundance: many
CDR3aa: CASSYPTRRTEAFF
CDR3nt: TGTGCCAGCAGTTATCCGACAAGGAGGACTGAAGCTTTCTTT

v_gene: TRBV28
d_gene: TRBD1
j_gene: TRBJ2-1
abundance: few
CDR3aa: CASGDRRHTYNEQFF
CDR3nt: TGTGCCAGTGGGGACAGGAGGCACACCTACAATGAGCAGTTCTTC

v_gene: TRBV7-2
d_gene: TRBD2
j_gene: TRBJ2-1
abundance: many
CDR3aa: CASSSSGGALVSGQFF
CDR3nt: TGTGCCAGCAGCTCTAGCGGGGGGGCCCTTGTGAGCGGGCAGTTCTTC

v_gene: TRBV20-1
d_gene: TRBD1
j_gene: TRBJ2-7
abundance: .
CDR3aa: CSARDEVDRGTYEQYF
CDR3nt: TGCAGTGCTAGAGATGAGGTGGACAGGGGCACCTACGAGCAGTACTTC

v_gene: TRBV12-3/TRBV12-4
d_gene: .
j_gene: TRBJ1-5
abundance: many
CDR3aa: CASPQLQPQHF
CDR3nt: TGTGCCAGCCCACAGTTGCAGCCCCAGCATTTT